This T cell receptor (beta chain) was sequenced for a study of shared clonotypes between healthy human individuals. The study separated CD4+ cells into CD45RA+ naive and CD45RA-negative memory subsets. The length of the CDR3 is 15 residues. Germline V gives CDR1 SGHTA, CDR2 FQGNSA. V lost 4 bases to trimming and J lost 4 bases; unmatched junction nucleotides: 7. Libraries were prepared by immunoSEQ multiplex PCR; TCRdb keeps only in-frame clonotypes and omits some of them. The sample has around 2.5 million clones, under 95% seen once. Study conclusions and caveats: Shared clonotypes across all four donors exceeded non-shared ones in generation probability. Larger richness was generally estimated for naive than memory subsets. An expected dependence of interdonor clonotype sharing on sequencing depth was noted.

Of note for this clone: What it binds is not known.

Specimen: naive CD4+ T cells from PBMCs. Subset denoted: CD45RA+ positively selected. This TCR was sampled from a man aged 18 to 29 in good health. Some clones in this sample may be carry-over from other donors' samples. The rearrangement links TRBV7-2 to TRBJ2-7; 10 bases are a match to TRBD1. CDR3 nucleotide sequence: TGTGCCAGCAGCTCAACCGGGACAGGGGCGTACGAGCAGTACTTC. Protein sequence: CASSSTGTGAYEQYF.